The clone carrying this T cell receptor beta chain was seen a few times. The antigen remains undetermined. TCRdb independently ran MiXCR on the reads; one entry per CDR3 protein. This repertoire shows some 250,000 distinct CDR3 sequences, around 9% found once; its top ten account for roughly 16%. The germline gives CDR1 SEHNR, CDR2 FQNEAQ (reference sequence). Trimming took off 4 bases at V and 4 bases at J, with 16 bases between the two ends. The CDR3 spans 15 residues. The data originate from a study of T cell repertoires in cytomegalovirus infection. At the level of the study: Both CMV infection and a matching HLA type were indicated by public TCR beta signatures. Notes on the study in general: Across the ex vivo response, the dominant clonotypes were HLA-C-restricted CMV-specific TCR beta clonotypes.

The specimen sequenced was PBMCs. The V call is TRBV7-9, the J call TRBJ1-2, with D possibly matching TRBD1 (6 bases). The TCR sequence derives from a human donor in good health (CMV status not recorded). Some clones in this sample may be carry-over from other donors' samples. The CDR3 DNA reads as TGTGCCAGCAGCTCAAACAAGGGGGAGAGCTATGGCTACACCTTC. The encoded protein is CASSSNKGESYGYTF.